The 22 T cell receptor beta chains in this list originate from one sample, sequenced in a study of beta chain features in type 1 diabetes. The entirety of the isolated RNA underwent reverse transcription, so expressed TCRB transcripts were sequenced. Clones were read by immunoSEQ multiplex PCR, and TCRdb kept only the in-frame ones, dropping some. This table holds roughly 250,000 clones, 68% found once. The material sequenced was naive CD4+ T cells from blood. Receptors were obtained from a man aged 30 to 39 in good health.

The chain's CDR3 is CASRILADEQFF. The DNA for the CDR3 is TGTGCCAGCAGGATACTAGCGGATGAGCAGTTCTTC. The chain is built from TRBV7-2 and TRBJ2-1; TRBD2 aligns across 8 bases. J lost 8 bases, V lost 6 bases, and 3 bases had no gene match. The CDR3 is made up of 12 amino acids. CDR1 and CDR2 from the germline V gene are SGHTA and FQGNSA.

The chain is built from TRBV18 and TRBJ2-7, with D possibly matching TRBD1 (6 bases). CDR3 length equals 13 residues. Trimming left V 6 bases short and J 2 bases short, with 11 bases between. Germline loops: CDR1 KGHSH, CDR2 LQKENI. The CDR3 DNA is TGTGCCAGCTCCTTGCGACAGGCCTACGAGCAGTACTTC. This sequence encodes CASSLRQAYEQYF.

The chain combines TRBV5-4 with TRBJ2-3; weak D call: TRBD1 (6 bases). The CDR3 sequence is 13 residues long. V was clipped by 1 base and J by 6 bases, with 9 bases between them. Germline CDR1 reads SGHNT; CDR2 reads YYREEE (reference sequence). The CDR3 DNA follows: TGTGCCAGCAGCTTGACAGGGAAGGATACGCAGTATTTT. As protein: CASSLTGKDTQYF. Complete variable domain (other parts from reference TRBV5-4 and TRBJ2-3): ETGVTQSPTHLIKTRGQQVTLRCSSQSGHNTVSWYQQALGQGPQFIFQYYREEENGRGNFPPRFSGLQFPNYSSELNVNALELDDSALYLCASSLTGKDTQYFGPGTRLTVL.

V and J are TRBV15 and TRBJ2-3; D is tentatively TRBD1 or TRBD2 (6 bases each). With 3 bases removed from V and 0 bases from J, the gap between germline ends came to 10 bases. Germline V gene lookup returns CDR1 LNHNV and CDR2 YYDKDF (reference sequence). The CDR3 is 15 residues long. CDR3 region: CATSSGGPSTDTQYF. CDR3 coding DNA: TGTGCCACCAGCAGCGGGGGCCCTAGCACAGATACGCAGTATTTT.

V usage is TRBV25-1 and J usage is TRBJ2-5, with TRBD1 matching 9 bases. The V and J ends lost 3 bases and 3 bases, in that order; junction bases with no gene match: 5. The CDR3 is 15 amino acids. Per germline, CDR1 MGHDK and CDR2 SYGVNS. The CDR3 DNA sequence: TGTGCCAGCAGTGATGACCGGGACAGGGAAGAGACCCAGTACTTC. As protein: CASSDDRDREETQYF. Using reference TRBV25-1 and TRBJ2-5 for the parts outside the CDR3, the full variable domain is EADIYQTPRYLVIGTGKKITLECSQTMGHDKMYWYQQDPGMELHLIHYSYGVNSTEKGDLSSESTVSRIRTEHFPLTLESARPSHTSQYLCASSDDRDREETQYFGPGTRLLVL.

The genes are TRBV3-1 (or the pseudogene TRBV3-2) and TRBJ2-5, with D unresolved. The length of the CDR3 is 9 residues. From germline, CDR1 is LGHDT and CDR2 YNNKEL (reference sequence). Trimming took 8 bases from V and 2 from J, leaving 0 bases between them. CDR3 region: CASQETQYF. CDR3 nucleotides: TGTGCCAGCCAAGAGACCCAGTACTTC.

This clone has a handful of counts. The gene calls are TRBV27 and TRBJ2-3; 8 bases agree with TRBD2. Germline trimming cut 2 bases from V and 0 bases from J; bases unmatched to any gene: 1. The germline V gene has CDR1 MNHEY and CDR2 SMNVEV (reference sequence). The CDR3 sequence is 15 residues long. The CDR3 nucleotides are TGTGCCAGCAGTTTACCTAGCGGGAGCACAGATACGCAGTATTTT. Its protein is CASSLPSGSTDTQYF.

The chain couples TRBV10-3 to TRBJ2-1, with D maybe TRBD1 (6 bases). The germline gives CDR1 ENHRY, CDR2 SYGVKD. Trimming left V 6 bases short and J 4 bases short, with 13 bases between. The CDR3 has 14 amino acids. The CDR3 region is CAIRTRDTYNEQFF. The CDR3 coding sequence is TGTGCCATCAGAACCAGGGACACTTACAATGAGCAGTTCTTC.

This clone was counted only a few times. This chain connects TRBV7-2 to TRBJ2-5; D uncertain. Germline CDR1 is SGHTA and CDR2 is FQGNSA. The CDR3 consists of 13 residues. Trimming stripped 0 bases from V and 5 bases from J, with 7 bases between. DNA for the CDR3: TGTGCCAGCAGCTTAGCTGGTAGTGAGACCCAGTACTTC. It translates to CASSLAGSETQYF.

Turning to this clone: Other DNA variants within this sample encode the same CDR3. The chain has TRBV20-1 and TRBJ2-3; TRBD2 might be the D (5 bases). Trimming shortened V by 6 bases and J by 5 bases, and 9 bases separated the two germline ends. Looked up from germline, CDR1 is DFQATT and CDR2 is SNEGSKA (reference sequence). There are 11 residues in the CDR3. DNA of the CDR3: TGCAGTGCCCTCCGGGGAGATACGCAGTATTTT. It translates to CSALRGDTQYF.

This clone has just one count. The CDR3 bases are TGTGCCTACCGCCGTGGGGCCTACGAGCAGTACTTC. This translates into CAYRRGAYEQYF. The V gene is TRBV30, the J gene TRBJ2-7; D is unclear. This CDR3 is built from 12 residues. Germline CDR1 and CDR2: GTSNPN and SVGIG (reference sequence). V was shortened by 7 bases and J by 2 bases, with 12 bases between the two germline ends.

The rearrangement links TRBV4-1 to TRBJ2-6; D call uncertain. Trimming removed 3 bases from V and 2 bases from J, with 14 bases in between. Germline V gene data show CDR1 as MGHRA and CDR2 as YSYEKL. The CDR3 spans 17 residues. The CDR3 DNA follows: TGCGCCAGCAGCCATGATAGAGGAGCAGCTGGGGCCAACGTCCTGACTTTC. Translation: CASSHDRGAAGANVLTF.

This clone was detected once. The CDR3 nucleotides are TGTGCCAGCAACCGCAGGGGCGAGTACAATGAGCAGTTCTTC. It codes for CASNRRGEYNEQFF. The V and J genes are TRBV6-5 and TRBJ2-1; weak D call: TRBD1 (6 bases). Germline V gene sequence: CDR1 MNHEY, CDR2 SVGAGI. Trimming left V 7 bases short and J 4 bases short, with 14 bases between. This CDR3 is built from 14 residues.

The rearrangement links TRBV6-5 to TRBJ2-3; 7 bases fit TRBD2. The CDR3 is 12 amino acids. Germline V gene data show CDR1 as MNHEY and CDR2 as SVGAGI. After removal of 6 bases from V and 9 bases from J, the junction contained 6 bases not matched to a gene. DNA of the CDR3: TGTGCCAGCAGCCAGACTAGCAGCACGCAGTATTTT. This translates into CASSQTSSTQYF.

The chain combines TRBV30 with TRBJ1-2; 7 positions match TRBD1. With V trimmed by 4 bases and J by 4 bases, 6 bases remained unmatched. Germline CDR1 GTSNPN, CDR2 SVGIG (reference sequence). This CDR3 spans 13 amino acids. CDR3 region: CAWTTGVPYGYTF. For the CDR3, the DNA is TGTGCCTGGACTACAGGGGTCCCCTATGGCTACACCTTC.

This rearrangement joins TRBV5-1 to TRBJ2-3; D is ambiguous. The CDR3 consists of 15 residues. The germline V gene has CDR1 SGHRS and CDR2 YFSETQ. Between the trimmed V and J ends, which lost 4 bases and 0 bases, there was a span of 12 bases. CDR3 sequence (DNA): TGCGCCAGCAGCCCGGACGGCACTAGCACAGATACGCAGTATTTT. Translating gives CASSPDGTSTDTQYF. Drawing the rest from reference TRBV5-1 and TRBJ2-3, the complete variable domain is KAGVTQTPRYLIKTRGQQVTLSCSPISGHRSVSWYQQTPGQGLQFLFEYFSETQRNKGNFPGRFSGRQFSNSRSEMNVSTLELGDSALYLCASSPDGTSTDTQYFGPGTRLTVL.

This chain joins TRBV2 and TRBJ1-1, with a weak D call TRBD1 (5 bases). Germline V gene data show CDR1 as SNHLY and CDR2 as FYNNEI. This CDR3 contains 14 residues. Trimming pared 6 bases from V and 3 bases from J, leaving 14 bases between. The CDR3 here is CASSEHQGDTEAFF. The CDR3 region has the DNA TGTGCCAGCAGCGAACACCAGGGCGACACTGAAGCTTTCTTT.

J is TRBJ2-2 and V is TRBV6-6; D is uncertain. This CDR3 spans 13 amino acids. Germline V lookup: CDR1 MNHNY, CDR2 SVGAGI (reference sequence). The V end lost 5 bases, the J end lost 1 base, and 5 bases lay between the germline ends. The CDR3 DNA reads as TGTGCCAGCAGTCCAGTGAACACCGGGGAGCTGTTTTTT. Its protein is CASSPVNTGELFF.

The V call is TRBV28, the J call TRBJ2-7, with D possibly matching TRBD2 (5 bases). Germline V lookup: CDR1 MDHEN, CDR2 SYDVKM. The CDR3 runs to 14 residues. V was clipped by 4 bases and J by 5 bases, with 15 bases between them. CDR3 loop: CASSWTPLMNEQYF. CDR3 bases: TGTGCCAGCAGTTGGACTCCCCTCATGAACGAGCAGTACTTC.

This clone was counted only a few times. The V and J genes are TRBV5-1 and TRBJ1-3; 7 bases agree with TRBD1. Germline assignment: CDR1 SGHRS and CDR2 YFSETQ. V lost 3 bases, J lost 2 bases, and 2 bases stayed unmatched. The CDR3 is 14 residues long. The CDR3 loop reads CASSSTGAGNTIYF. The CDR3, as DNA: TGCGCCAGCAGCTCTACAGGGGCTGGAAACACCATATATTTT.

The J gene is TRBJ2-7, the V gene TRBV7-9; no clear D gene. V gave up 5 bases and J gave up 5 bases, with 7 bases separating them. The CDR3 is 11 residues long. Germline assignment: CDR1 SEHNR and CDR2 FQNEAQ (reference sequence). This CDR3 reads CASSTSDEQYF. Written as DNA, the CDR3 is TGTGCCAGCAGCACCTCGGACGAGCAGTACTTC.

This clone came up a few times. The CDR3 here is CSVELGNTIYF. Here the CDR3 DNA reads TGCAGCGTTGAGCTCGGAAACACCATATATTTT. This chain connects TRBV29-1 to TRBJ1-3; no reliable D call. Germline V lookup: CDR1 SQVTM, CDR2 ANQGSEA. This CDR3 is 11 amino acids long. V dropped 3 bases and J dropped 4 bases, with 4 bases sitting between them.